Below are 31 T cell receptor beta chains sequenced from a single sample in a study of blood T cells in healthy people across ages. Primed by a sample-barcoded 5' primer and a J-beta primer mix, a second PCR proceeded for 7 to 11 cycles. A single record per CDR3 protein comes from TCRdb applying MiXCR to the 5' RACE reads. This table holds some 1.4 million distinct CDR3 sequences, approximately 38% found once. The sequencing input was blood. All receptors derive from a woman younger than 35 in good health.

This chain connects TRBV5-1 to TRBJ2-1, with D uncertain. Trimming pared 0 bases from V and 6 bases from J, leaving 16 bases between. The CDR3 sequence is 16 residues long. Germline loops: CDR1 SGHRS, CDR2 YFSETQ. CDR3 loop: CASSLDLSKPGNEQFF. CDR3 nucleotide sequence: TGCGCCAGCAGCTTGGATCTTAGCAAGCCGGGCAATGAGCAGTTCTTC. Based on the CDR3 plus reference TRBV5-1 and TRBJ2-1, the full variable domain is KAGVTQTPRYLIKTRGQQVTLSCSPISGHRSVSWYQQTPGQGLQFLFEYFSETQRNKGNFPGRFSGRQFSNSRSEMNVSTLELGDSALYLCASSLDLSKPGNEQFFGPGTRLTVL.

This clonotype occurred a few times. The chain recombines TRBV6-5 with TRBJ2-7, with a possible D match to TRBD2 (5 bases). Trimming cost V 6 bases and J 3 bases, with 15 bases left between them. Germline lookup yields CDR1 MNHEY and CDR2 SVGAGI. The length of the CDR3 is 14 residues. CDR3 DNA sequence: TGTGCCAGCAGCCGGACTCTCGGACTCTACGAGCAGTACTTC. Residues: CASSRTLGLYEQYF.

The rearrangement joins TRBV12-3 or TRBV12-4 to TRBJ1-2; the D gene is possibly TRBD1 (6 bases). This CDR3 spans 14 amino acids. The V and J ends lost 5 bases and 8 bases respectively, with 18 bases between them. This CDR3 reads CASSPGTKGEGYTF. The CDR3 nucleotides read TGTGCCAGCAGTCCCGGGACAAAAGGAGAGGGCTACACCTTC.

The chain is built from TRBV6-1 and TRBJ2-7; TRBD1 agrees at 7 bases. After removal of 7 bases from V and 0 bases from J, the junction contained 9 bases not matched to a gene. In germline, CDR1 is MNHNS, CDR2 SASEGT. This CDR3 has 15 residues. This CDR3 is CASNLWDSSSYEQYF. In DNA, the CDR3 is TGTGCCAGCAATTTGTGGGACAGTAGCTCCTACGAGCAGTACTTC.

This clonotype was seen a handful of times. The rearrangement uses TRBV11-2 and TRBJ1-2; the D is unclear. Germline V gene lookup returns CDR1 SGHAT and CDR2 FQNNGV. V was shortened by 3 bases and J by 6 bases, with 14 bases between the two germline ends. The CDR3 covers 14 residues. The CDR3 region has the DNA TGTGCCAGCAGCTTTTCGGAGGGATGGAATGGCTACACCTTC. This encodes CASSFSEGWNGYTF.

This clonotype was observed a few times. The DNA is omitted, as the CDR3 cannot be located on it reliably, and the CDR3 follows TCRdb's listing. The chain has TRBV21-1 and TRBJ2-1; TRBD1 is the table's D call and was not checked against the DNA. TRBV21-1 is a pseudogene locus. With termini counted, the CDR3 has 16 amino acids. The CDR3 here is CASSKVGTGNGNEQFF.

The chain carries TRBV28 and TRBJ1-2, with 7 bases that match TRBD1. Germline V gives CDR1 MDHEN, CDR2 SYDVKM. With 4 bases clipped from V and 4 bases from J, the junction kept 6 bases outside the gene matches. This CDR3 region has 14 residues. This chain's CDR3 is CASSSGTELYGYTF. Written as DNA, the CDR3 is TGTGCCAGCAGTTCCGGGACAGAACTCTATGGCTACACCTTC.

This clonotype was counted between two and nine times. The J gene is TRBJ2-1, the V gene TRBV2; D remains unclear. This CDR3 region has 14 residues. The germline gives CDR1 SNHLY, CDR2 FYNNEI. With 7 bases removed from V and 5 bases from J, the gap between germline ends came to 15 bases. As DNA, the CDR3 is TGTGCCAGCAAAAAGGAAGGCCAGAACAATGAGCAGTTCTTC. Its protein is CASKKEGQNNEQFF. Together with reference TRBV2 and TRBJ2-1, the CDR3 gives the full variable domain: EPEVTQTPSHQVTQMGQEVILRCVPISNHLYFYWYRQILGQKVEFLVSFYNNEISEKSEIFDDQFSVERPDGSNFTLKIRSTKLEDSAMYFCASKKEGQNNEQFFGPGTRLTVL.

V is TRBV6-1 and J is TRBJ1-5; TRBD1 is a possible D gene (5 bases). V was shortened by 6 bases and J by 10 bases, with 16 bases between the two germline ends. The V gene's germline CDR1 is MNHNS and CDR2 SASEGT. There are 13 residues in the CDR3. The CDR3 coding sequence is TGTGCCAGCAGCCTCAAAGGGGAGGGACCCCAGCATTTT. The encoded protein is CASSLKGEGPQHF.

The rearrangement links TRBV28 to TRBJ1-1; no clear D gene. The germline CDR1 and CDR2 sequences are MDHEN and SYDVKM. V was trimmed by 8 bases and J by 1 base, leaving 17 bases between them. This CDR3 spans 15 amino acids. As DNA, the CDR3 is TGTGCCAGCTCAGGCCCCGGGTCACCGAACACTGAAGCTTTCTTT. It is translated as CASSGPGSPNTEAFF.

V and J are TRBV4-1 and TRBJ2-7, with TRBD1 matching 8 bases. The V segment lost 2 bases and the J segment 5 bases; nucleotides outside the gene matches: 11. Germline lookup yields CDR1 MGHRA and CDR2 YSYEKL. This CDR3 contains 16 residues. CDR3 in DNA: TGCGCCAGCAGCCAAATTCTACGGGGCAGGGGGCACGAGCAGTACTTC. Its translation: CASSQILRGRGHEQYF.

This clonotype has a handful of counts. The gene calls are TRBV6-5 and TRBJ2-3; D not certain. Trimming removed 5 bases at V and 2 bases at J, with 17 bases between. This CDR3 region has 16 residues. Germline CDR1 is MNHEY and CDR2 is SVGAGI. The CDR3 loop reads CASSPRTHSNTDTQYF. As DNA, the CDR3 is TGTGCCAGCAGTCCCCGTACACATTCCAACACAGATACGCAGTATTTT.

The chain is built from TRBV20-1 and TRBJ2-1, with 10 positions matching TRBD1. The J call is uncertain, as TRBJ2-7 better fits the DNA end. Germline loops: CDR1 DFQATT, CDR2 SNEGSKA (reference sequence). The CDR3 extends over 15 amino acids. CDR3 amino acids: CSALTGTGDLNEQYF. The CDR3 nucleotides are TGCAGTGCCCTAACCGGGACAGGGGATTTGAATGAGCAGTACTTC.

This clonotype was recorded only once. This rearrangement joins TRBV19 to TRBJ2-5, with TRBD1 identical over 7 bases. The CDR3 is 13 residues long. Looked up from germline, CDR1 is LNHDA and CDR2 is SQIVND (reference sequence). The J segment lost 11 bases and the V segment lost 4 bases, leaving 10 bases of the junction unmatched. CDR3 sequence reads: CASSTFQGVEQYF. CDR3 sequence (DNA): TGTGCCAGTAGTACCTTCCAGGGGGTTGAGCAGTACTTC. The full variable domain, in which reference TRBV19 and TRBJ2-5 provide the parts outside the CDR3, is DGGITQSPKYLFRKEGQNVTLSCEQNLNHDAMYWYRQDPGQGLRLIYYSQIVNDFQKGDIAEGYSVSREKKESFPLTVTSAQKNPTAFYLCASSTFQGVEQYFGPGTRLLVL.

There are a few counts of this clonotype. The CDR3 nucleotides are TGCAGCGTGGAGATGGGGGCGGATACGCAGTATTTT. This encodes CSVEMGADTQYF. The rearrangement joins TRBV29-1 to TRBJ2-3; D might be TRBD1 (6 bases). The germline V and J ends were trimmed by 6 bases and 6 bases, with 13 bases remaining between them. Germline V gene lookup returns CDR1 SQVTM and CDR2 ANQGSEA. There are 12 residues in the CDR3.

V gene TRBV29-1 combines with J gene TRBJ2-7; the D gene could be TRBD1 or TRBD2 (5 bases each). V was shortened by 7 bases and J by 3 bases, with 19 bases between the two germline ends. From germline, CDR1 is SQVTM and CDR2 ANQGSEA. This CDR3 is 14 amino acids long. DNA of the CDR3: TGCAGCGCCTCCGAGAGGGGCCGGGACTACGAGCAGTACTTC. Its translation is CSASERGRDYEQYF.

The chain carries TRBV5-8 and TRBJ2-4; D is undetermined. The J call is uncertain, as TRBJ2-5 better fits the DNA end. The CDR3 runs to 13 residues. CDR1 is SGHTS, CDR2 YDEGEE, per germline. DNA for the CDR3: TGTGCCAGCAGTACTGGAAATCTAGGGACCCAGTACTTC. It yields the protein CASSTGNLGTQYF.

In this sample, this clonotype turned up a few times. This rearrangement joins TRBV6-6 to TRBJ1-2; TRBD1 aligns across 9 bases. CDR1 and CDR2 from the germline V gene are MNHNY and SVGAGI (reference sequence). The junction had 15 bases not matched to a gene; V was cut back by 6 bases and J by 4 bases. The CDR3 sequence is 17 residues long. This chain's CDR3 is CASSAGTGRGGGYGYTF. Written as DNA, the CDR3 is TGTGCCAGCAGCGCCGGGACAGGGAGGGGTGGTGGCTATGGCTACACCTTC.

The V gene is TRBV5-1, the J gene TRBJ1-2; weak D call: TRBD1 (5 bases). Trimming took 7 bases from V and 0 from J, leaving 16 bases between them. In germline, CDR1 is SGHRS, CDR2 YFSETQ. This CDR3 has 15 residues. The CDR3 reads CASYEGRGANYGYTF. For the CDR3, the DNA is TGCGCCAGCTACGAGGGACGGGGAGCTAACTATGGCTACACCTTC. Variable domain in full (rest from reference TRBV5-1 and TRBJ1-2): KAGVTQTPRYLIKTRGQQVTLSCSPISGHRSVSWYQQTPGQGLQFLFEYFSETQRNKGNFPGRFSGRQFSNSRSEMNVSTLELGDSALYLCASYEGRGANYGYTFGSGTRLTVV.

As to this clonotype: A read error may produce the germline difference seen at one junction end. The chain's CDR3 is CSSSLENLNSPLHF. The CDR3 DNA sequence: TGTTCCAGCAGCTTAGAGAATCTGAATTCACCCCTCCACTTT. The rearrangement links TRBV7-2 to TRBJ1-6; D remains unclear. There are 14 residues in the CDR3. The germline V gene encodes CDR1 SGHTA and CDR2 FQGNSA.

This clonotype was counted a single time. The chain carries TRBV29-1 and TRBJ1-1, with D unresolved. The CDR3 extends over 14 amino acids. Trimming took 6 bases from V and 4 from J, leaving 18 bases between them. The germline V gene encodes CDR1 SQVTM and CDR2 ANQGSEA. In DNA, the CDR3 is TGCAGCGTGAACTCCCCGGGAAGAGGCACTGAAGCTTTCTTT. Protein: CSVNSPGRGTEAFF.

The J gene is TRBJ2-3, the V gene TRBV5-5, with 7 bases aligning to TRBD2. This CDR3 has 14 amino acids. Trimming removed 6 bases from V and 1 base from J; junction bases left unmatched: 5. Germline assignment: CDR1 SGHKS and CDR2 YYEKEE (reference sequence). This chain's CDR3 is CASTITSGTDTQYF. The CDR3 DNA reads TGTGCCAGCACCATCACTAGCGGCACAGATACGCAGTATTTT.

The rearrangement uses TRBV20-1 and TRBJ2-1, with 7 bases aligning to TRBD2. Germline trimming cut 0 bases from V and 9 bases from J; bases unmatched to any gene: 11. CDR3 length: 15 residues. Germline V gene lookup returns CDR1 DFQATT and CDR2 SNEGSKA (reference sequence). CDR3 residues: CSARDFGAGNTEQFF. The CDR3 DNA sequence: TGCAGTGCTAGAGATTTCGGAGCGGGAAATACTGAGCAGTTCTTC.

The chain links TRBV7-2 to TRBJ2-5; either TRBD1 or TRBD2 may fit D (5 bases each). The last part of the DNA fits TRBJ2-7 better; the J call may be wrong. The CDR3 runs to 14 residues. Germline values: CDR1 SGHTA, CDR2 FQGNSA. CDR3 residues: CASSPGTARNEQYF. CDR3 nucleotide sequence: TGTGCCAGCAGCCCCGGGACCGCCCGAAACGAGCAGTACTTC.

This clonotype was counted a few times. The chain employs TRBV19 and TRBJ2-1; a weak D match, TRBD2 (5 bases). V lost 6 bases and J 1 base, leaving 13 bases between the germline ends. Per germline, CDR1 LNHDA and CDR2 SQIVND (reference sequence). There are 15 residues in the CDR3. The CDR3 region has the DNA TGTGCCAGTAGAGCCACTAGTGGGTCCTACAATGAGCAGTTCTTC. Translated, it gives CASRATSGSYNEQFF.

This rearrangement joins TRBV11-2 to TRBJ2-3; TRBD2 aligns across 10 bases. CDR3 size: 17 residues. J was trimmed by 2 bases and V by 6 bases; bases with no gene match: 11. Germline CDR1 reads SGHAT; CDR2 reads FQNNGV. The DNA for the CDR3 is TGTGCCAGCAGGTCTAGCGGGGGCCCCCTTTCCACAGATACGCAGTATTTT. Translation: CASRSSGGPLSTDTQYF.

This CDR3 reads CSSQAGGARGEQFF. In DNA form, the CDR3 reads TGCAGTTCCCAAGCGGGAGGGGCTAGGGGTGAGCAGTTCTTC. The chain has TRBV20-1 and TRBJ2-1; 10 bases are a match to TRBD2. Germline-derived CDR1 and CDR2 are DFQATT and SNEGSKA (reference sequence). The CDR3 has 14 amino acids. The trim removed 8 bases at V and 9 bases at J, leaving 13 bases unmatched.

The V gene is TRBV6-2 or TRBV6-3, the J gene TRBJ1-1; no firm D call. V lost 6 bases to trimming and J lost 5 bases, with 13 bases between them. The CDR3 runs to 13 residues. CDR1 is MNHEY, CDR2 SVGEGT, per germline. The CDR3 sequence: CASRQNSGTEAFF. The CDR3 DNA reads TGTGCCAGCAGGCAGAACTCGGGAACTGAAGCTTTCTTT.

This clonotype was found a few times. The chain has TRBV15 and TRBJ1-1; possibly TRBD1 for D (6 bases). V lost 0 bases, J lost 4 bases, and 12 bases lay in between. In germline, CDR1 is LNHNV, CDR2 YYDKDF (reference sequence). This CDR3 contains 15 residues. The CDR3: CATSRDQGPPTEAFF. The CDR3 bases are TGTGCCACCAGCAGAGATCAGGGGCCCCCCACTGAAGCTTTCTTT.

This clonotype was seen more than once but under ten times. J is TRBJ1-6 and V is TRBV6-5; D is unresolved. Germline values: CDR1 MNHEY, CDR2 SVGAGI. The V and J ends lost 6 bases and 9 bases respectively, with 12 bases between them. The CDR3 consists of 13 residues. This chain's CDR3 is CASRQTRSSPLHF. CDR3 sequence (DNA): TGTGCCAGCAGGCAAACCAGGAGTTCACCCCTCCACTTT.

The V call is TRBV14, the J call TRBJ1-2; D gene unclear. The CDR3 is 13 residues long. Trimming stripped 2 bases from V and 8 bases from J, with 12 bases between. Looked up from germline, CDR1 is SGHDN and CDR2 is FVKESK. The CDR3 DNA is TGTGCCAGCAGCCAACAAAGATATTACGGCTACACCTTC. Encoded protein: CASSQQRYYGYTF. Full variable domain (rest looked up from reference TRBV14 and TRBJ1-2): EAGVTQFPSHSVIEKGQTVTLRCDPISGHDNLYWYRRVMGKEIKFLLHFVKESKQDESGMPNNRFLAERTGGTYSTLKVQPAELEDSGVYFCASSQQRYYGYTFGSGTRLTVV.